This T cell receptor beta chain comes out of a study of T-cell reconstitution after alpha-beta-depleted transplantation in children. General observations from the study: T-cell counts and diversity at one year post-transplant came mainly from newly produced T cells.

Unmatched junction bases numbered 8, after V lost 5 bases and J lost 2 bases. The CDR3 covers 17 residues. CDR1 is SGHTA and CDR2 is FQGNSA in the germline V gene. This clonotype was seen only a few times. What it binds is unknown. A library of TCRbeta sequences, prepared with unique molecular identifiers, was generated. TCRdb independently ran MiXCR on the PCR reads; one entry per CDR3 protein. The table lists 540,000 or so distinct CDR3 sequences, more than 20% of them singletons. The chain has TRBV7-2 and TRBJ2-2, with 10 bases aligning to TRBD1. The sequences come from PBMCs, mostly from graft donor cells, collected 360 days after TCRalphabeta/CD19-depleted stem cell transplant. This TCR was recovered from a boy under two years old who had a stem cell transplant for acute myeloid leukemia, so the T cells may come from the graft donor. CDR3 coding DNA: TGTGCCAGCAGCACCCGCGACAGGGGGCTCAACACCGGGGAGCTGTTTTTT. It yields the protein CASSTRDRGLNTGELFF.